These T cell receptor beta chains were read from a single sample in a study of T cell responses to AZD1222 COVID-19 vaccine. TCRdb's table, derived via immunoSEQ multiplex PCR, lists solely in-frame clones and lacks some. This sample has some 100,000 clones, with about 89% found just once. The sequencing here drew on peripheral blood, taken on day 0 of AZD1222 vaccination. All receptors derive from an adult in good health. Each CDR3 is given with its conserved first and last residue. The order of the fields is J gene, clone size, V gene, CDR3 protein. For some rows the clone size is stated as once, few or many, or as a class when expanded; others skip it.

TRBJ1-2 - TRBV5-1 CASSLEDRGRYGYTF
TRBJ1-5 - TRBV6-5 CASRRDRSNQPQHF
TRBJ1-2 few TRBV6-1 CASSALQGAQGDYGYTF
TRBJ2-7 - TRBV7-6 CASSLVGREQYF
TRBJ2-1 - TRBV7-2 CASSLRTSGGVIEQFF
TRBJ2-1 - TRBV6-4 CASSTSGGRDEQFF
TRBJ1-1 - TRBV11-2 CASSFTDRVNTEAFF
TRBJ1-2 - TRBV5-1 CASSPRQGGSGGYTF
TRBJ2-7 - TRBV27 CASRPDRRFYEQYF
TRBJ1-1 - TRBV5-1 CASSLGGNTEAFF
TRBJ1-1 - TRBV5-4 CASSLPGQEWVEAFF
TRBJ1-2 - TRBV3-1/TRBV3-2 CASSQYGDNYGYTF
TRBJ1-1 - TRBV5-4 CASRSMNTEAFF
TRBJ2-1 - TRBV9 CASSPPGAYNEQFF
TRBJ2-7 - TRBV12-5 CASGPGPFGEQYF
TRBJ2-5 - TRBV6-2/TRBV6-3 CASRSSGGLKTQYF
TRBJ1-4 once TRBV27 CASSSDFYGGGNEKLFF
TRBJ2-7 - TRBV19 CASKGQASYEQYF
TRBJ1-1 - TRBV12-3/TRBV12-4 CASSRRMNTEAFF
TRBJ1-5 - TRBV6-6 CASTITGGNQPQHF
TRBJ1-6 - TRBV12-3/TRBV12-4 CASSLNSPLHF
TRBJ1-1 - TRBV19 CASSIQRPLPGQGVATGAFF
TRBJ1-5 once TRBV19 CASREGQQGPQHF
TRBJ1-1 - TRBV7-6 CASSQGEMGPNTEAFF
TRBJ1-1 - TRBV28 CASSPGTANTEAFF
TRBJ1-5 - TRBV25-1 CASSAGPFQPQHF